Following are 21 T cell receptor beta chains from one sample sequenced in a study of T cell responses to AZD1222 COVID-19 vaccine. Libraries were prepared by immunoSEQ multiplex PCR; TCRdb keeps only in-frame clonotypes and omits some of them. The data hold 140,000 to 150,000 clones, with about 92% observed a single time. This sample comprised peripheral blood, obtained 28 days after the second AZD1222 dose. The source of these receptors is an adult who received the AZD1222 COVID-19 vaccine.

The genes are TRBV6-5 and TRBJ1-4; 11 positions agree with TRBD1. The CDR3 is 16 amino acids. The ends lost 4 bases at V and 6 bases at J; junction bases unmatched: 7. Germline V CDR1 and CDR2: MNHEY, SVGAGI. Written as DNA, the CDR3 is TGTGCCAGCAGTTTACGCCTGGGACAGGGGGATGAAAAACTGTTTTTT. It specifies CASSLRLGQGDEKLFF.

The chain uses TRBV6-6 and TRBJ1-3; no reliable D call. V shed 6 bases and J shed 0 bases, with 12 bases lying between them. Germline values: CDR1 MNHNY, CDR2 SVGAGI (reference sequence). The length of the CDR3 is 15 residues. In nucleotides, the CDR3 is TGTGCCAGCAGCGCATCAAGTTACTCTGGAAACACCATATATTTT. It yields the protein CASSASSYSGNTIYF.

The genes are TRBV3-1 (or the pseudogene TRBV3-2) and TRBJ2-3; 13 bases match TRBD2. The CDR3 sequence is 16 residues long. The germline V gene encodes CDR1 LGHDT and CDR2 YNNKEL (reference sequence). Trimming at V came to 2 bases and at J to 6 bases, leaving 5 bases not matched to a gene. CDR3 nucleotides: TGTGCCAGCAGCCAAAGGACTAGCGGGAGAGGCGATACGCAGTATTTT. Protein product: CASSQRTSGRGDTQYF.

The chain links TRBV27 to TRBJ2-7, with a weak D call TRBD1 (6 bases). This CDR3 contains 15 residues. Germline CDR1 MNHEY, CDR2 SMNVEV (reference sequence). Trimming pared 5 bases from V and 2 bases from J, leaving 16 bases between. The CDR3 reads CASSPRQELAYEQYF. CDR3 DNA sequence: TGTGCCAGCAGTCCCCGACAGGAGCTCGCCTACGAGCAGTACTTC.

The chain joins TRBV9 to TRBJ2-7; 9 bases match TRBD1. The CDR3 contains 15 residues. Trimming took 1 base from V and 5 from J; bases not matched to a gene: 7. The germline CDR1 and CDR2 sequences are SGDLS and YYNGEE. DNA of the CDR3: TGTGCCAGCAGCGTATTGGACAGGGGTTCCCACGAGCAGTACTTC. Amino acid sequence: CASSVLDRGSHEQYF.

The chain is built from TRBV7-3 and TRBJ1-6, with 7 bases that match TRBD1. The CDR3 has 14 residues. V lost 4 bases, J lost 7 bases, and 4 bases stayed unmatched. Looked up from germline, CDR1 is SGHTA and CDR2 is FQGTGA. The CDR3 nucleotides are TGTGCCAGCAGCTCGGGACAGAGAAATTCACCCCTCCACTTT. It encodes CASSSGQRNSPLHF.

The CDR3 DNA sequence: TGTGCCAGCAGCTTAGTACTAGATACGCAGTATTTT. Amino acid sequence: CASSLVLDTQYF. This sequence joins TRBV11-2 and TRBJ2-3, with D unresolved. This CDR3 comprises 12 residues. Between the trimmed V and J ends, which lost 1 base and 5 bases, there was a span of 4 bases. Germline CDR1 reads SGHAT; CDR2 reads FQNNGV.

The V and J genes are TRBV11-2 and TRBJ1-1, with a possible D match to TRBD1 (5 bases). The CDR3 has 15 amino acids. V was shortened by 1 base and J by 1 base, with 10 bases between the two germline ends. The germline gives CDR1 SGHAT, CDR2 FQNNGV. In DNA, the CDR3 is TGTGCCAGCAGCTTAGGGACACATAGGAACACTGAAGCTTTCTTT. As protein: CASSLGTHRNTEAFF.

The chain is built from TRBV7-2 and TRBJ2-2, with D perhaps TRBD1 or TRBD2 (5 bases each). Germline CDR1 reads SGHTA; CDR2 reads FQGNSA. The CDR3 is 16 residues long. Trimming took 1 base from V and 1 from J, leaving 10 bases between them. The CDR3 bases are TGTGCCAGCAGCTTAGTTGGGACCGGGAACACCGGGGAGCTGTTTTTT. Residues: CASSLVGTGNTGELFF.

The table lists this clone with a count of one. V and J are TRBV11-2 and TRBJ1-6, with a tentative D call TRBD1 (5 bases). CDR3 length: 19 residues. Germline CDR1 reads SGHAT; CDR2 reads FQNNGV. The ends were cut back, 7 bases at V and 11 bases at J, with 33 bases in the middle. As DNA, the CDR3 is TGTGCCAGCACCAGAGAGGGGTTTGGCGCCATAGGCGGGGGTACACCCCTCCACTTT. It encodes CASTREGFGAIGGGTPLHF.

The V gene is TRBV6-5, the J gene TRBJ2-7; maybe TRBD2 (6 bases). Germline CDR1 is MNHEY and CDR2 is SVGAGI. V gave up 7 bases and J gave up 0 bases, with 13 bases separating them. This CDR3 is built from 14 residues. In nucleotides, the CDR3 is TGTGCCAGCACCCCAGGAGGGAGCTCCTACGAGCAGTACTTC. Residues: CASTPGGSSYEQYF.

The chain uses TRBV7-9 and TRBJ1-6; D unclear. The length of the CDR3 is 12 residues. Germline V gene sequence: CDR1 SEHNR, CDR2 FQNEAQ (reference sequence). V shed 1 base and J shed 9 bases, with 4 bases lying between them. The CDR3 reads CASSLERSPLHF. CDR3 DNA sequence: TGTGCCAGCAGCTTAGAACGTTCACCCCTCCACTTT. Looking up the rest from reference TRBV7-9 and TRBJ1-6 gives the full variable domain: DTGVSQNPRHKITKRGQNVTFRCDPISEHNRLYWYRQTLGQGPEFLTYFQNEAQLEKSRLLSDRFSAERPKGSFSTLEIQRTEQGDSAMYLCASSLERSPLHFGNGTRLTVT.

The rearrangement joins TRBV30 to TRBJ2-1; 14 nucleotides agree with TRBD2. Germline V gives CDR1 GTSNPN, CDR2 SVGIG (reference sequence). V lost 4 bases to trimming and J lost 10 bases; unmatched junction nucleotides: 6. This CDR3 comprises 14 residues. CDR3 sequence (DNA): TGTGCCTGGACCACGGGACTAGCGGGAGAAGAGCAGTTCTTC. The encoded protein is CAWTTGLAGEEQFF.

This chain uses TRBV13 with TRBJ1-3; 7 bases agree with TRBD1. The CDR3 has 16 residues. The trim removed 6 bases at V and 0 bases at J, leaving 8 bases unmatched. Germline-derived CDR1 and CDR2 are PRHDT and FYEKMQ (reference sequence). Written as DNA, the CDR3 is TGTGCCAGCAGTCCCGGGACAGCTAGCTCTGGAAACACCATATATTTT. This gives the protein CASSPGTASSGNTIYF.

The V gene is TRBV19, the J gene TRBJ2-1; 7 nucleotides agree with TRBD1. Germline CDR1 reads LNHDA; CDR2 reads SQIVND (reference sequence). There are 14 residues in the CDR3. Trimming at V came to 3 bases and at J to 4 bases, leaving 3 bases not matched to a gene. The CDR3 nucleotides read TGTGCCAGTAGTATCGGGACAGCTTACAATGAGCAGTTCTTC. Protein: CASSIGTAYNEQFF.

This rearrangement joins TRBV6-5 to TRBJ1-1; the D gene is possibly TRBD1 (5 bases). The CDR3 is 12 amino acids. Germline V gene lookup returns CDR1 MNHEY and CDR2 SVGAGI. The V end lost 6 bases, the J end lost 3 bases, and 8 bases lay between the germline ends. The CDR3 DNA sequence: TGTGCCAGCAGGGGGCAAGACACTGAAGCTTTCTTT. Its translation is CASRGQDTEAFF.

The rearrangement links TRBV9 to TRBJ2-5; possibly TRBD1 for D (5 bases). V was shortened by 2 bases and J by 4 bases, with 9 bases between the two germline ends. CDR3 size: 13 residues. From germline, CDR1 is SGDLS and CDR2 YYNGEE. The DNA for the CDR3 is TGTGCCAGCAGCGTGGGGCTCACAGAGACCCAGTACTTC. Amino acid sequence: CASSVGLTETQYF.

The chain employs TRBV19 and TRBJ1-5; perhaps TRBD1 as D (5 bases). V dropped 7 bases and J dropped 6 bases, with 19 bases sitting between them. Germline V gene sequence: CDR1 LNHDA, CDR2 SQIVND (reference sequence). This CDR3 comprises 15 residues. CDR3 sequence (DNA): TGTGCCAGTAACCCGAATGACAGAATGGGTCAGCCCCAGCATTTT. Protein sequence: CASNPNDRMGQPQHF.

The chain recombines TRBV5-4 with TRBJ2-2, with D uncertain. This CDR3 comprises 15 residues. Germline CDR1 SGHNT, CDR2 YYREEE (reference sequence). Trimming took off 2 bases at V and 0 bases at J, with 8 bases between the two ends. This chain's CDR3 is CASSLGRANTGELFF. The CDR3 DNA reads TGTGCCAGCAGCTTAGGAAGAGCGAACACCGGGGAGCTGTTTTTT. Complete variable domain (other parts from reference TRBV5-4 and TRBJ2-2): ETGVTQSPTHLIKTRGQQVTLRCSSQSGHNTVSWYQQALGQGPQFIFQYYREEENGRGNFPPRFSGLQFPNYSSELNVNALELDDSALYLCASSLGRANTGELFFGEGSRLTVL.

The chain is built from TRBV28 and TRBJ2-4; the D is unclear. CDR1 is MDHEN, CDR2 SYDVKM, per germline. This CDR3 is 14 amino acids long. V lost 5 bases, J lost 7 bases, and 15 bases lay in between. The CDR3 DNA sequence: TGTGCCAGCAGTCGACCAGGTATTGGGAACATTCAGTACTTC. This sequence encodes CASSRPGIGNIQYF.

This chain connects TRBV11-1 to TRBJ2-1; maybe TRBD1 (6 bases). Germline V gives CDR1 SGHAT, CDR2 FQDESV (reference sequence). V was pared by 2 bases and J by 7 bases, with 15 bases between. The CDR3 spans 15 residues. CDR3 region: CASSLNQGNRNEQFF. The CDR3 DNA reads TGTGCCAGCAGCTTAAATCAGGGGAATCGAAATGAGCAGTTCTTC.